This TCR beta chain was documented in a study of blood T cell repertoires in COVID-19. J lost 9 bases, V lost 6 bases, and 12 bases had no gene match. CDR3 length: 14 amino acids. The germline gives CDR1 LGHDT, CDR2 YNNKEL (reference sequence). Under the authors' procedure: Reference gene primer amplification gave estimated nucleated cell counts. TCRdb keeps only in-frame clones here, not all; method: immunoSEQ multiplex PCR. That table supplies the V and J calls and clone size; D and trimming were determined from the DNA. Found here are about 75,000 clones, approximately 92% of them singletons; the top ten hold around 7%.

The clonotype originates from a human donor in a cohort sampled during active COVID-19. The specimen was peripheral blood. V usage is TRBV3-1 (or the pseudogene TRBV3-2) and J usage is TRBJ2-7; 9 positions match TRBD2. The CDR3 reads CASSEGSGGTGQYF. The CDR3 DNA reads as TGTGCCAGCAGTGAGGGTAGCGGGGGTACGGGGCAGTACTTC.